These 21 T cell receptor beta chains were all obtained from the same sample, sequenced in a study of blood T cell repertoires in COVID-19. Method: immunoSEQ multiplex PCR; TCRdb's copy keeps in-frame clones and lacks some. This sample yields 210,000 or so clones, of which 80% to 90% are seen a single time; 15% to 20% belongs to the top ten. Sequencing used peripheral blood. The origin of the receptors is a woman of 80 years or more with active or convalescent COVID-19.

The chain carries TRBV10-3 and TRBJ2-3, with TRBD1 as a possible D gene (6 bases). This CDR3 is 15 amino acids long. Germline CDR1 is ENHRY and CDR2 is SYGVKD. Trimming stripped 7 bases from V and 3 bases from J, with 17 bases between. The CDR3 loop reads CAINKQGIQTDTQYF. CDR3 coding DNA: TGTGCCATCAATAAACAGGGAATTCAGACAGATACGCAGTATTTT.

This clone appeared a few times. The chain employs TRBV27 and TRBJ2-7; 8 bases align to TRBD2. J lost 0 bases, V lost 4 bases, and 5 bases had no gene match. CDR1 MNHEY and CDR2 SMNVEV come from the germline V gene (reference sequence). The CDR3 extends over 15 amino acids. The CDR3 reads CASSYESGSSYEQYF. The CDR3, as DNA: TGTGCCAGCAGTTATGAAAGCGGGAGCTCCTACGAGCAGTACTTC.

The chain uses TRBV6-2 or TRBV6-3 and TRBJ2-1; maybe TRBD2 (6 bases). Germline loops: CDR1 MNHEY, CDR2 SVGEGT. The CDR3 runs to 17 residues. V lost 5 bases to trimming and J lost 0 bases, with 17 bases between them. CDR3 residues: CASSPRPRGSSYNEQFF. CDR3 nucleotide sequence: TGTGCCAGCAGTCCCAGACCACGGGGGAGCTCCTACAATGAGCAGTTCTTC.

The chain recombines TRBV5-6 with TRBJ2-7; the D is unclear. Trimming removed 4 bases from V and 2 bases from J, with 13 bases in between. CDR1 is SGHDT and CDR2 is YYEEEE in the germline V gene. There are 14 residues in the CDR3. CDR3 loop: CASSPVSEAYEQYF. The CDR3 DNA sequence: TGTGCCAGCAGCCCCGTCAGCGAAGCCTACGAGCAGTACTTC.

This clone was found a few times. The V and J genes are TRBV5-4 and TRBJ1-1; D is perhaps TRBD1 (5 bases). V lost 2 bases, J lost 3 bases, and 8 bases lay in between. Germline CDR1 is SGHNT and CDR2 is YYREEE (reference sequence). There are 13 residues in the CDR3. The chain's CDR3 is CASSFSRDTEAFF. CDR3 in DNA: TGTGCCAGCAGCTTCAGCAGGGACACTGAAGCTTTCTTT.

The chain employs TRBV6-5 and TRBJ1-1; perhaps TRBD1 as D (6 bases). Trimming cost V 5 bases and J 4 bases, with 8 bases left between them. The CDR3 loop spans 12 amino acids. The germline gives CDR1 MNHEY, CDR2 SVGAGI. The CDR3 loop reads CASSQGPTEAFF. The CDR3 DNA follows: TGTGCCAGCAGTCAGGGGCCCACTGAAGCTTTCTTT.

The rearrangement uses TRBV3-1 (or the pseudogene TRBV3-2) and TRBJ2-7; 10 nucleotides agree with TRBD2. With V trimmed by 4 bases and J by 3 bases, 0 bases remained unmatched. Germline V gene lookup returns CDR1 LGHDT and CDR2 YNNKEL (reference sequence). CDR3 length: 13 residues. CDR3 DNA sequence: TGTGCCAGCAGCCGACTAGCGGGCTACGAGCAGTACTTC. This sequence encodes CASSRLAGYEQYF.

The gene calls are TRBV18 and TRBJ2-5; 12 bases fit TRBD2. Germline trimming cut 2 bases from V and 4 bases from J; bases unmatched to any gene: 11. Germline V gene sequence: CDR1 KGHSH, CDR2 LQKENI. This CDR3 has 18 residues. CDR3 amino acids: CASSPFGTSGLQGETQYF. The CDR3 nucleotides read TGTGCCAGCTCACCATTTGGGACTAGCGGGCTTCAGGGAGAGACCCAGTACTTC.

This chain uses TRBV12-3 or TRBV12-4 with TRBJ1-1; D unclear. Trimming removed 2 bases from V and 5 bases from J, with 9 bases in between. CDR3 length equals 13 residues. CDR3 loop: CASSLTEKTEAFF. CDR3 coding DNA: TGTGCCAGCAGTTTAACCGAGAAAACTGAAGCTTTCTTT.

This clone was counted at least ten times. The rearrangement uses TRBV30 and TRBJ1-5; no clear D. Germline CDR1 is GTSNPN and CDR2 is SVGIG (reference sequence). Deletions cut 2 bases from V and 3 bases from J, with 8 bases between. CDR3 length equals 13 residues. In DNA form, the CDR3 reads TGTGCCTGGAGTATCCAGGACAATCAGCCCCAGCATTTT. Translating it yields CAWSIQDNQPQHF.

This rearrangement joins TRBV9 to TRBJ2-1; TRBD2 aligns across 8 bases. V lost 0 bases, J lost 6 bases, and 8 bases stayed unmatched. Germline CDR1 and CDR2: SGDLS and YYNGEE. This CDR3 has 16 amino acids. CDR3 DNA: TGTGCCAGCAGCGTAGCGGGGCGGGGGGCCACCAATGAGCAGTTCTTC. It encodes CASSVAGRGATNEQFF. Full variable domain (remainder filled in from reference TRBV9 and TRBJ2-1): DSGVTQTPKHLITATGQRVTLRCSPRSGDLSVYWYQQSLDQGLQFLIQYYNGEERAKGNILERFSAQQFPDLHSELNLSSLELGDSALYFCASSVAGRGATNEQFFGPGTRLTVL.

The genes are TRBV6-5 and TRBJ2-7; possible D gene TRBD1, 5 bases. Germline-derived CDR1 and CDR2 are MNHEY and SVGAGI. V lost 0 bases to trimming and J lost 3 bases, with 9 bases between them. This CDR3 has 14 residues. Here the CDR3 reads CASSYSSDSYEQYF. In DNA, the CDR3 is TGTGCCAGCAGTTACTCCTCAGACAGCTACGAGCAGTACTTC.

The chain has TRBV3-1 (or the pseudogene TRBV3-2) and TRBJ2-3; 10 positions agree with TRBD2. V shed 0 bases and J 0 bases; nucleotides not matched to a gene: 9. Germline CDR1 LGHDT, CDR2 YNNKEL (reference sequence). CDR3 size: 19 residues. CDR3 sequence (DNA): TGTGCCAGCAGCCAAGATTGGGCAGCGGGGGGGACTAGCACAGATACGCAGTATTTT. Translation gives CASSQDWAAGGTSTDTQYF.

The CDR3 DNA reads TGTGCCAGCAGCCAGATGACAGGGCAGGGGCACACCATATATTTT. Translated, it gives CASSQMTGQGHTIYF. V gene TRBV2 combines with J gene TRBJ1-3; 7 bases match TRBD1. Germline CDR1 is SNHLY and CDR2 is FYNNEI. V shed 6 bases, J shed 8 bases, and the junction held 13 bases outside the gene matches. This CDR3 is built from 15 residues. Using reference TRBV2 and TRBJ1-3 for the parts outside the CDR3, the full variable domain is EPEVTQTPSHQVTQMGQEVILRCVPISNHLYFYWYRQILGQKVEFLVSFYNNEISEKSEIFDDQFSVERPDGSNFTLKIRSTKLEDSAMYFCASSQMTGQGHTIYFGEGSWLTVV.

In nucleotides, the CDR3 is TGTGCCAGCAGCTTAGCAGGCAGGGGGCGCGGCGAGCAGTACTTC. This sequence encodes CASSLAGRGRGEQYF. The chain joins TRBV11-2 to TRBJ2-7; TRBD1 aligns across 8 bases. J was trimmed by 6 bases and V by 1 base; bases with no gene match: 8. The germline gives CDR1 SGHAT, CDR2 FQNNGV. This CDR3 comprises 15 residues.

This chain links TRBV28 with TRBJ1-3; D is perhaps TRBD1 (5 bases). Germline V gene lookup returns CDR1 MDHEN and CDR2 SYDVKM. The CDR3 is made up of 14 amino acids. V lost 1 base and J lost 2, with 6 bases in between. For the CDR3, the DNA is TGTGCCAGCAGTTTATCGGGGGCTGGAAACACCATATATTTT. Its protein product is CASSLSGAGNTIYF.

V usage is TRBV3-1 (or the pseudogene TRBV3-2) and J usage is TRBJ1-3, with D uncertain. Trimming removed 2 bases from V and 8 bases from J, with 13 bases in between. The CDR3 consists of 14 residues. The germline V gene encodes CDR1 LGHDT and CDR2 YNNKEL (reference sequence). Written as DNA, the CDR3 is TGTGCCAGCAGCCAAAATGTGGGAGAGTACACCATATATTTT. Encoded protein: CASSQNVGEYTIYF.

The V and J genes are TRBV7-2 and TRBJ2-1; 14 bases agree with TRBD2. The CDR3 length is 16 residues. Germline V gene lookup returns CDR1 SGHTA and CDR2 FQGNSA. The ends lost 5 bases at V and 10 bases at J; junction bases unmatched: 10. CDR3 in amino acids: CASSLSGTSGGGEQFF. The CDR3 nucleotides read TGTGCCAGCAGCCTCTCCGGGACTAGCGGGGGAGGGGAGCAGTTCTTC. Using reference TRBV7-2 and TRBJ2-1 for the parts outside the CDR3, the full variable domain is GAGVSQSPSNKVTEKGKDVELRCDPISGHTALYWYRQSLGQGLEFLIYFQGNSAPDKSGLPSDRFSAERTGGSVSTLTIQRTQQEDSAVYLCASSLSGTSGGGEQFFGPGTRLTVL.

CDR3 in amino acids: CASSYSTRVISYEQYF. The DNA for the CDR3 is TGTGCCAGCAGTTACTCGACCAGGGTAATTTCCTACGAGCAGTACTTC. V usage is TRBV6-6 and J usage is TRBJ2-7, with a possible D match to TRBD1 (5 bases). Trimming cost V 0 bases and J 1 base, with 13 bases left between them. The CDR3 length is 16 residues. Germline CDR1 and CDR2: MNHNY and SVGAGI (reference sequence).

This chain uses TRBV27 with TRBJ2-7, with D perhaps matching TRBD2 (8 bases). The CDR3 spans 15 residues. The germline gives CDR1 MNHEY, CDR2 SMNVEV (reference sequence). V gave up 3 bases and J gave up 4 bases, with 16 bases separating them. CDR3 coding DNA: TGTGCCAGCAGTTTCGGGAGGGGGCTTGGGTACGAGCAGTACTTC. Amino acid sequence: CASSFGRGLGYEQYF.

The chain joins TRBV19 to TRBJ2-3; 13 bases are a match to TRBD2. Germline trimming cut 3 bases from V and 6 bases from J; bases unmatched to any gene: 12. The germline V gene has CDR1 LNHDA and CDR2 SQIVND (reference sequence). The CDR3 runs 18 residues. The CDR3 spells CASSMGLLAGGVMDTQYF. The CDR3 nucleotides are TGTGCCAGTAGTATGGGGCTACTAGCGGGAGGGGTTATGGATACGCAGTATTTT.